The clone carrying this T cell receptor (beta chain) has only one observation. Antigen specificity is unknown. These data come from a study of T cells after yellow fever vaccination. Study details: Preparation of the low-cell-number fractions used SMART-Seq v4 Ultra Low Input. Study observations and caveats: Sorted repertoires could include abundant contaminating clonotypes from bulk cells. On re-exposure, the response was weaker but peaked faster, at day 5 versus 15. Once the booster was given, most primary-vaccination clones reappeared, at about 97% for CD4 and around 90% for CD8.

TCRdb redid the calling of the 5' RACE reads with MiXCR, one entry per CDR3 protein. This table has about 300,000 distinct CDR3 sequences, about 10% appearing once. The sequences come from CD4+ T cells sorted from PBMCs, collected 5 days after the yellow fever booster vaccination. The source is a young man who received the YFV17D yellow fever vaccine.

The CDR3 here is CASTAGETQYF. The CDR3 DNA sequence: TGTGCCAGTACCGCCGGGGAGACCCAGTACTTC. The V and J genes are TRBV19 and TRBJ2-5; D is undetermined. Germline CDR1 and CDR2: LNHDA and SQIVND (reference sequence). The V end was cut by 7 bases, the J end by 5 bases, with 8 bases between. CDR3 length: 11 amino acids.